This entry lists 30 T cell receptor beta chains sequenced from one sample in a study of shared clonotypes between healthy human individuals. Assay used: immunoSEQ multiplex PCR; TCRdb lists only in-frame clones, some missing. The table has 2.3 million or so clones, roughly 93% seen once. The sample comprised naive CD4+ T cells from PBMCs. Described subset: CD45RA+ positively selected. Receptors were obtained from a man aged 18 to 29 in good health. Some clones in this sample may be carry-over from other donors' samples.

The chain recombines TRBV23-1 with TRBJ2-1; 9 nucleotides match TRBD1. TRBV23-1 is placed among ORFs of uncertain function. This CDR3 region has 20 residues. V shed 3 bases, J shed 3 bases, and the junction held 18 bases outside the gene matches. The CDR3 protein is CASSHGGQGLRESFYNEQFF. DNA for the CDR3: TGCGCCAGCAGTCATGGGGGACAGGGTTTGCGGGAGAGTTTCTACAATGAGCAGTTCTTC.

J is TRBJ2-2 and V is TRBV28; the D is unclear. CDR1 is MDHEN, CDR2 SYDVKM, per germline. Trimming took off 10 bases at V and 7 bases at J, with 16 bases between the two ends. CDR3 length: 13 amino acids. The CDR3 nucleotides read TGTGCCACTCCCGCTACTCGTAGCGGGGAGCTGTTTTTT. It encodes CATPATRSGELFF.

This chain links TRBV18 with TRBJ2-6; 7 bases match TRBD1. The junction had 4 bases not matched to a gene; V was cut back by 0 bases and J by 5 bases. Per germline, CDR1 KGHSH and CDR2 LQKENI. The CDR3 loop spans 16 amino acids. The CDR3 loop reads CASSPPGTAWANVLTF. The CDR3 region has the DNA TGTGCCAGCTCACCACCCGGGACAGCCTGGGCCAACGTCCTGACTTTC. The variable domain in full, with the rest retrieved from reference TRBV18 and TRBJ2-6, is NAGVMQNPRHLVRRRGQEARLRCSPMKGHSHVYWYRQLPEEGLKFMVYLQKENIIDESGMPKERFSAEFPKEGPSILRIQQVVRGDSAAYFCASSPPGTAWANVLTFGAGSRLTVL.

V is TRBV7-2 and J is TRBJ1-4; 7 bases agree with TRBD1. Per the germline V gene, CDR1 is SGHTA and CDR2 is FQGNSA. V trimming: 5 bases; J trimming: 8 bases; junction bases outside the gene matches: 5. This CDR3 is built from 13 residues. CDR3 nucleotides: TGTGCCAGCAGCCCAGGGGGTCGGGAAAAACTGTTTTTT. This codes for CASSPGGREKLFF.

The table lists this clone with a few counts. The chain couples TRBV6-5 to TRBJ1-4; 9 nucleotides line up with TRBD1. V was clipped by 6 bases and J by 8 bases; unmatched bases: 10. This CDR3 comprises 15 residues. In germline, CDR1 is MNHEY, CDR2 SVGAGI. The CDR3 DNA is TGTGCCAGCAGGACCCCAACAGGGGGCTCGGAAAAACTGTTTTTT. Its protein product is CASRTPTGGSEKLFF.

The chain recombines TRBV15 with TRBJ1-5; D is undetermined. The ends were cut back, 8 bases at V and 0 bases at J, with 11 bases in the middle. The CDR3 length is 14 residues. Germline CDR1 reads LNHNV; CDR2 reads YYDKDF (reference sequence). The CDR3 loop is CATPWAGSNQPQHF. CDR3 sequence (DNA): TGTGCCACCCCCTGGGCCGGTAGCAATCAGCCCCAGCATTTT.

V gene TRBV7-9 combines with J gene TRBJ1-3; D unclear. In germline, CDR1 is SEHNR, CDR2 FQNEAQ (reference sequence). The CDR3 totals 15 residues. Trimming removed 6 bases from V and 4 bases from J, with 16 bases in between. The DNA for the CDR3 is TGTGCCAGCAGTCGCCTCACTCCCCTCGGAAACACCATATATTTT. Encoded protein: CASSRLTPLGNTIYF.

The V and J genes are TRBV5-8 and TRBJ1-5; D is ambiguous. Germline CDR1 is SGHTS and CDR2 is YDEGEE. The V end lost 5 bases, the J end lost 5 bases, and 8 bases lay between the germline ends. The CDR3 length is 12 residues. The CDR3 bases are TGTGCCAGCAGGCCCACACATCAGCCCCAGCATTTT. This encodes CASRPTHQPQHF. Based on the CDR3 plus reference TRBV5-8 and TRBJ1-5, the full variable domain is EAGVTQSPTHLIKTRGQQATLRCSPISGHTSVYWYQQALGLGLQFLLWYDEGEERNRGNFPPRFSGRQFPNYSSELNVNALELEDSALYLCASRPTHQPQHFGDGTRLSIL.

This clone appeared a few times. At the DNA level, this CDR3 is encoded by other sequences in the same sample as well. The rearrangement joins TRBV28 to TRBJ1-2; D gene ambiguous. CDR3 length: 12 amino acids. The V and J ends lost 2 bases and 3 bases respectively, with 4 bases between them. Per the germline V gene, CDR1 is MDHEN and CDR2 is SYDVKM. The CDR3 DNA follows: TGTGCCAGCAGTTTAGCGGACTATGGCTACACCTTC. Translation gives CASSLADYGYTF.

The chain carries TRBV2 and TRBJ2-5; D not resolved. The CDR3 length is 16 residues. Germline assignment: CDR1 SNHLY and CDR2 FYNNEI. Trimming removed 6 bases from V and 5 bases from J, with 22 bases in between. The CDR3 sequence: CASSPDGLNPGETQYF. The CDR3 DNA reads TGTGCCAGCAGCCCTGACGGGCTCAACCCTGGGGAGACCCAGTACTTC. The complete variable domain, with remaining parts taken from reference TRBV2 and TRBJ2-5, reads EPEVTQTPSHQVTQMGQEVILRCVPISNHLYFYWYRQILGQKVEFLVSFYNNEISEKSEIFDDQFSVERPDGSNFTLKIRSTKLEDSAMYFCASSPDGLNPGETQYFGPGTRLLVL.

The chain joins TRBV7-2 to TRBJ1-5, with D perhaps TRBD1 (5 bases). Trimming took 1 base from V and 6 from J, leaving 10 bases between them. Germline V gives CDR1 SGHTA, CDR2 FQGNSA. The CDR3 is made up of 14 amino acids. CDR3 protein: CASSLGGGRQPQHF. The DNA for the CDR3 is TGTGCCAGCAGCTTAGGGGGGGGACGTCAGCCCCAGCATTTT. The complete variable domain, with remaining parts taken from reference TRBV7-2 and TRBJ1-5, reads GAGVSQSPSNKVTEKGKDVELRCDPISGHTALYWYRQSLGQGLEFLIYFQGNSAPDKSGLPSDRFSAERTGGSVSTLTIQRTQQEDSAVYLCASSLGGGRQPQHFGDGTRLSIL.

This chain joins TRBV30 and TRBJ2-1; tentative D call: TRBD2 (6 bases). V lost 3 bases to trimming and J lost 1 base, with 16 bases between them. This CDR3 is 16 amino acids long. Germline CDR1 and CDR2: GTSNPN and SVGIG (reference sequence). In DNA form, the CDR3 reads TGTGCCTGGAGCTGGTCGGGAGCTGTATCCTACAATGAGCAGTTCTTC. This encodes CAWSWSGAVSYNEQFF.

The chain recombines TRBV18 with TRBJ2-2; D possibly uses TRBD1 or TRBD2 (5 bases each). Trimming stripped 2 bases from V and 4 bases from J, with 11 bases between. CDR1 is KGHSH, CDR2 LQKENI, per germline. The CDR3 runs to 15 residues. CDR3 in DNA: TGTGCCAGCTCACCAGGGACGTCGAGCACCGGGGAGCTGTTTTTT. This gives the protein CASSPGTSSTGELFF. Variable domain in full (rest from reference TRBV18 and TRBJ2-2): NAGVMQNPRHLVRRRGQEARLRCSPMKGHSHVYWYRQLPEEGLKFMVYLQKENIIDESGMPKERFSAEFPKEGPSILRIQQVVRGDSAAYFCASSPGTSSTGELFFGEGSRLTVL.

This clone has only a few counts. The chain links TRBV9 to TRBJ1-2, with D possibly matching TRBD1 (6 bases). Germline V lookup: CDR1 SGDLS, CDR2 YYNGEE. CDR3 size: 15 residues. V lost 4 bases and J lost 2, with 15 bases in between. The CDR3: CASSPRQAGNYGYTF. The CDR3 region has the DNA TGTGCCAGCAGCCCACGACAGGCCGGGAACTATGGCTACACCTTC.

This clone was recorded only once. The chain uses TRBV6-1 and TRBJ2-3; TRBD1 aligns across 8 bases. Germline V gene data show CDR1 as MNHNS and CDR2 as SASEGT. This CDR3 comprises 15 residues. The J segment lost 3 bases and the V segment lost 6 bases, leaving 8 bases of the junction unmatched. The CDR3 loop is CASSSDRVGTDTQYF. Written as DNA, the CDR3 is TGTGCCAGCAGCTCGGACAGGGTGGGGACAGATACGCAGTATTTT.

The chain carries TRBV9 and TRBJ1-3; possible D gene TRBD1, 5 bases. Germline-derived CDR1 and CDR2 are SGDLS and YYNGEE. V lost 0 bases, J lost 8 bases, and 12 bases lay in between. The CDR3 is 14 residues long. The CDR3, as DNA: TGTGCCAGCAGCGTAGATGGGACTTGGGACACCATATATTTT. Residues: CASSVDGTWDTIYF.

The chain employs TRBV10-1 and TRBJ2-2, with 8 bases aligning to TRBD1. The V and J ends lost 8 bases and 7 bases, in that order; junction bases with no gene match: 12. Germline V CDR1 and CDR2: WNHNN, SYGVQD (reference sequence). The CDR3 runs 15 residues. The CDR3 DNA is TGCGCCAGCTCCGAGGAGCAGGGGGCCGGCGGGGAGCTGTTTTTT. Its protein product is CASSEEQGAGGELFF.

This rearrangement joins TRBV6-6 to TRBJ2-7; D might be TRBD2 (6 bases). Germline V gives CDR1 MNHNY, CDR2 SVGAGI (reference sequence). The CDR3 spans 14 residues. Trimming left V 2 bases short and J 6 bases short, with 14 bases between. The CDR3 coding sequence is TGTGCCAGCAGTTACCCCGGGGCGGGGCTCGAGCAGTACTTC. Protein sequence: CASSYPGAGLEQYF.

V and J are TRBV27 and TRBJ1-3; D may be TRBD1 (6 bases). The V and J ends lost 6 bases and 2 bases respectively, with 14 bases between them. Germline-derived CDR1 and CDR2 are MNHEY and SMNVEV (reference sequence). CDR3 length: 15 amino acids. CDR3 DNA sequence: TGTGCCAGCAGGGAATCAGGGGTCCCTGGAAACACCATATATTTT. It yields the protein CASRESGVPGNTIYF.

This clone was observed a single time. The chain employs TRBV5-4 and TRBJ2-5; D gene uncertain. Trimming removed 4 bases at V and 4 bases at J, with 8 bases between. Germline lookup yields CDR1 SGHNT and CDR2 YYREEE (reference sequence). The CDR3 consists of 12 residues. CDR3 amino acids: CASSDQIETQYF. The CDR3 DNA is TGTGCCAGCAGCGACCAAATAGAGACCCAGTACTTC.

In its sample, this clone was seen once. The genes are TRBV18 and TRBJ1-2; D remains unclear. CDR1 and CDR2 from the germline V gene are KGHSH and LQKENI. With 3 bases removed from V and 1 base from J, the gap between germline ends came to 9 bases. The CDR3 consists of 14 residues. The CDR3 loop is CASSPAPFNYGYTF. CDR3 bases: TGTGCCAGCTCACCTGCCCCATTTAACTATGGCTACACCTTC.

The chain employs TRBV4-2 and TRBJ1-5; 8 bases line up with TRBD1. The CDR3 has 15 residues. J lost 4 bases, V lost 4 bases, and 6 bases had no gene match. Germline CDR1 and CDR2: LGHNA and YNFKEQ. Written as DNA, the CDR3 is TGTGCCAGCAGCCCAGGACAGGGAATGAATCAGCCCCAGCATTTT. Its translation: CASSPGQGMNQPQHF.

The chain carries TRBV19 and TRBJ2-1; TRBD1 matches 11 bases. The CDR3 loop spans 14 amino acids. Germline-derived CDR1 and CDR2 are LNHDA and SQIVND (reference sequence). Germline trimming cut 6 bases from V and 10 bases from J; bases unmatched to any gene: 8. The chain's CDR3 is CASSADRGPGEQFF. The DNA of the CDR3 is TGTGCCAGTAGCGCGGACAGGGGGCCAGGGGAGCAGTTCTTC.

In its sample, this clone was seen once. The chain combines TRBV5-1 with TRBJ2-2; the D is unclear. CDR3 length equals 15 residues. CDR1 and CDR2 from the germline V gene are SGHRS and YFSETQ. V lost 7 bases and J 5 bases, leaving 18 bases between the germline ends. CDR3 protein: CASSRPTGETGELFF. In DNA, the CDR3 is TGCGCCAGCTCGCGCCCCACCGGAGAAACCGGGGAGCTGTTTTTT.

The CDR3 DNA reads as TGTGCCAGCAGCGTAGCTACGAGGATGACGGGTGGCTACACCTTC. Protein product: CASSVATRMTGGYTF. The chain uses TRBV9 and TRBJ1-2; no clear D gene. Trimming took off 0 bases at V and 7 bases at J, with 16 bases between the two ends. This CDR3 contains 15 residues. The germline V gene has CDR1 SGDLS and CDR2 YYNGEE. The full variable domain, in which reference TRBV9 and TRBJ1-2 provide the parts outside the CDR3, is DSGVTQTPKHLITATGQRVTLRCSPRSGDLSVYWYQQSLDQGLQFLIQYYNGEERAKGNILERFSAQQFPDLHSELNLSSLELGDSALYFCASSVATRMTGGYTFGSGTRLTVV.

CDR3 amino acids: CASSPAAGPNYGYTF. Written as DNA, the CDR3 is TGTGCCAGCTCACCAGCGGCAGGCCCCAACTATGGCTACACCTTC. The chain joins TRBV18 to TRBJ1-2, with unresolved D. Germline CDR1 reads KGHSH; CDR2 reads LQKENI. V lost 2 bases and J 2 bases, leaving 12 bases between the germline ends. CDR3 length: 15 amino acids.

This clone has just a few counts. The chain is built from TRBV18 and TRBJ2-3; possibly TRBD2 for D (6 bases). Germline V gives CDR1 KGHSH, CDR2 LQKENI. The V gene lost 1 base and the J gene lost 3 bases, with 20 bases spanning the gap. The CDR3 has 18 residues. For the CDR3, the DNA is TGTGCCAGCTCACCACTATCAACGGCTGGGACTGGAACAGATACGCAGTATTTT. Its translation is CASSPLSTAGTGTDTQYF.

This chain links TRBV30 with TRBJ2-7; TRBD1 agrees at 7 bases. This CDR3 is 14 amino acids long. V was pared by 2 bases and J by 2 bases, with 6 bases of the junction left unmatched. Germline V gives CDR1 GTSNPN, CDR2 SVGIG (reference sequence). CDR3 nucleotide sequence: TGTGCCTGGAGTTTTACTCAGGGGGCCTACGAGCAGTACTTC. Protein: CAWSFTQGAYEQYF.

Comments on this clone: The sample contains more than one DNA sequence encoding this CDR3. J is TRBJ1-1 and V is TRBV5-1, with unresolved D. This CDR3 is 15 amino acids long. The germline V gene encodes CDR1 SGHRS and CDR2 YFSETQ. V shed 0 bases and J shed 0 bases, with 9 bases lying between them. The CDR3 sequence is CASSLEPGMNTEAFF. For the CDR3, the DNA is TGCGCCAGCAGCTTGGAACCGGGGATGAACACTGAAGCTTTCTTT.

J is TRBJ1-1 and V is TRBV10-2, with TRBD1 identical over 7 bases. V shed 7 bases, J shed 5 bases, and the junction held 7 bases outside the gene matches. The CDR3 contains 13 residues. Germline CDR1 and CDR2: WSHSY and SAAADI. CDR3 coding DNA: TGCGCCAGCACCCCGTCAGGGGGGACTGAAGCTTTCTTT. Its protein product is CASTPSGGTEAFF.